Reported below is one T cell receptor beta chain. What it binds is not known. Other DNA sequences of this sample code for an identical CDR3. This sample was included in a study of shared clonotypes between healthy human individuals. This CDR3 contains 15 residues. The V gene's germline CDR1 is SGHRS and CDR2 YFSETQ. Trimming took 0 bases from V and 4 from J; bases not matched to a gene: 4. Overall study findings and caveats: It was observed that 5% to 6.5% of naive CD4 clonotypes were shared across several donors.

The data were produced by immunoSEQ multiplex PCR, yet TCRdb's version contains in-frame clones alone and is incomplete. The table lists millions of clones, approximately 95% of them singletons. This chain connects TRBV5-1 to TRBJ2-1; 7 nucleotides line up with TRBD2. This receptor was taken from a man younger than 35 in good health. Some clones in this sample may be carry-over from other donors' samples. The sequenced sample consisted of naive CD4+ T cells from PBMCs. Subset here: CD45RA+ positively selected. The CDR3 protein is CASSLGLAVYNEQFF. CDR3 bases: TGCGCCAGCAGCTTGGGGCTAGCGGTTTACAATGAGCAGTTCTTC.